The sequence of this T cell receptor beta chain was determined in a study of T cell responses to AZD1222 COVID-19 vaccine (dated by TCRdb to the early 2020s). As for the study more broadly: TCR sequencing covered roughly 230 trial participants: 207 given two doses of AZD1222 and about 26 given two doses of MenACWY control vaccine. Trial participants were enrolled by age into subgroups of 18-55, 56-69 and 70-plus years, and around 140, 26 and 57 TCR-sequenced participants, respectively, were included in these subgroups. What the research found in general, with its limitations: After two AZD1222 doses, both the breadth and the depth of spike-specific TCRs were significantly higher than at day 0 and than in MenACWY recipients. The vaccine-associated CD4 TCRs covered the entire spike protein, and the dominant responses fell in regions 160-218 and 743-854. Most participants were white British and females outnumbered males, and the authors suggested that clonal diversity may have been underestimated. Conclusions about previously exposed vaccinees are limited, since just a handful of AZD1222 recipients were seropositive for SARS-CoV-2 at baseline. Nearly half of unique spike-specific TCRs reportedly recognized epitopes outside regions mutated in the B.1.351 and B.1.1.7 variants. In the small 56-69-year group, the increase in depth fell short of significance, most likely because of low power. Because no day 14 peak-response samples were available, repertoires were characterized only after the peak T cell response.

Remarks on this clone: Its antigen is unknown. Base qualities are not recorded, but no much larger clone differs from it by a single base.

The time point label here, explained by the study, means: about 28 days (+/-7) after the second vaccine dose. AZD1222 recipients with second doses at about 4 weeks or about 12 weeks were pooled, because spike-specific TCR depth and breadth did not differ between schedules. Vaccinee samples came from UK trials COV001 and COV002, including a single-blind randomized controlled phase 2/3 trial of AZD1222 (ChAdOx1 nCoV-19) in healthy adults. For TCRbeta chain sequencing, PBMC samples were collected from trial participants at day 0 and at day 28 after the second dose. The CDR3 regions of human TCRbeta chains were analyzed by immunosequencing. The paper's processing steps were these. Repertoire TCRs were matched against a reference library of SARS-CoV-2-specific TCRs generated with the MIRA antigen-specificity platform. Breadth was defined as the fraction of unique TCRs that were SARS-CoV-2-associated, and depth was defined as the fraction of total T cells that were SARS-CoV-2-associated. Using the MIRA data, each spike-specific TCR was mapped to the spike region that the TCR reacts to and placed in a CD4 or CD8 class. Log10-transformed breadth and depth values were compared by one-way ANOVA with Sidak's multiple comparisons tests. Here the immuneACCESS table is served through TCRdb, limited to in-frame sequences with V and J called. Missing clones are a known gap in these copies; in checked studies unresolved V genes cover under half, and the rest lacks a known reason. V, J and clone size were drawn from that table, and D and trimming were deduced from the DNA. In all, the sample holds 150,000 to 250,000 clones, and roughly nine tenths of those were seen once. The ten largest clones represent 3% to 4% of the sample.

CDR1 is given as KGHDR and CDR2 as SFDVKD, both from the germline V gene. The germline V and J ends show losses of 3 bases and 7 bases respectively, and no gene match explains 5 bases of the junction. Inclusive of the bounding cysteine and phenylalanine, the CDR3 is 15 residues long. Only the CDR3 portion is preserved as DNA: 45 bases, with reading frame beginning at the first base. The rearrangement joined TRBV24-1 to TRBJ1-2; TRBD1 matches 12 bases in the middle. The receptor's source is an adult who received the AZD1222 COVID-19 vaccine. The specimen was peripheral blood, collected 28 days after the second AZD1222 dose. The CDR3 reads CATSDRGQGAGGYTF. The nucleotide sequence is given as TGTGCCACCAGTGATAGGGGACAGGGGGCAGGTGGCTACACCTTC.